These 14 T cell receptor beta chains were all obtained from the same sample, sequenced in a study of blood T cell repertoires in COVID-19. Clones were read by immunoSEQ multiplex PCR, and TCRdb kept only the in-frame ones, dropping some. Among roughly 200,000 clones, 85% to 90% were seen once, and the ten largest hold more than 1.4%. The sequenced sample was peripheral blood. The origin of the receptors is a man aged 18 to 35 with active or convalescent COVID-19.

This clone showed up just a few times. This chain uses TRBV6-6 with TRBJ2-3; possibly TRBD1 for D (6 bases). The CDR3 extends over 14 amino acids. The germline V and J ends were trimmed by 2 bases and 2 bases, with 8 bases remaining between them. In germline, CDR1 is MNHNY, CDR2 SVGAGI (reference sequence). DNA for the CDR3: TGTGCCAGCAGTTACGGGGGCTCCACAGATACGCAGTATTTT. It is translated as CASSYGGSTDTQYF.

J is TRBJ1-1 and V is TRBV28; D perhaps matches TRBD1 (6 bases). The CDR3 runs to 15 residues. CDR1 and CDR2 from the germline V gene are MDHEN and SYDVKM. V gave up 7 bases and J gave up 0 bases, with 15 bases separating them. The CDR3 nucleotides are TGTGCCAGCACCTTAAGGGGGACGGTGAACACTGAAGCTTTCTTT. Translated, it gives CASTLRGTVNTEAFF.

This chain uses TRBV30 with TRBJ2-4; TRBD1 aligns across 11 bases. CDR1 and CDR2 (germline): GTSNPN, SVGIG (reference sequence). Germline trimming cut 2 bases from V and 9 bases from J; bases unmatched to any gene: 3. CDR3 length equals 13 residues. The CDR3 DNA follows: TGTGCCTGGAGTCCGGACAGGGGGCGCATTCAGTACTTC. Its protein product is CAWSPDRGRIQYF.

V usage is TRBV5-4 and J usage is TRBJ2-2, with D hard to call. V was trimmed by 2 bases and J by 4 bases, leaving 9 bases between them. The CDR3 totals 14 residues. Germline CDR1 is SGHNT and CDR2 is YYREEE (reference sequence). The CDR3 here is CASSFGHSTGELFF. CDR3 nucleotide sequence: TGTGCCAGCAGCTTCGGTCATAGCACCGGGGAGCTGTTTTTT.

The genes are TRBV6-1 and TRBJ1-4, with D hard to call. Germline V lookup: CDR1 MNHNS, CDR2 SASEGT. Trimming stripped 2 bases from V and 8 bases from J, with 15 bases between. CDR3 length equals 15 residues. The CDR3 spells CASSEPGWVGEKLFF. The DNA for the CDR3 is TGTGCCAGCAGTGAACCCGGCTGGGTCGGGGAAAAACTGTTTTTT.

V usage is TRBV10-3 and J usage is TRBJ2-1, with 8 bases aligning to TRBD1. In germline, CDR1 is ENHRY, CDR2 SYGVKD. The CDR3 has 14 residues. Trimming cost V 4 bases and J 4 bases; bases outside gene matches: 3. This CDR3 is CAISGGQAYNEQFF. DNA for the CDR3: TGTGCCATCAGTGGGGGACAGGCATACAATGAGCAGTTCTTC.

The chain joins TRBV6-5 to TRBJ2-1, with D unresolved. Germline CDR1 MNHEY, CDR2 SVGAGI. The CDR3 consists of 12 residues. V lost 0 bases to trimming and J lost 11 bases, with 8 bases between them. CDR3 sequence: CASSYSGRKQFF. The CDR3 nucleotides read TGTGCCAGCAGTTACTCGGGCAGGAAGCAGTTCTTC.

The CDR3 DNA reads as TGCGCCAGCAGTGAGTCTACGTCGGGCTACGAGCAGTACTTC. Translated: CASSESTSGYEQYF. The V and J genes are TRBV10-1 and TRBJ2-7; D is uncertain. V shed 0 bases and J shed 3 bases, with 9 bases lying between them. CDR1 WNHNN and CDR2 SYGVQD come from the germline V gene (reference sequence). CDR3 length equals 14 residues.

The J gene is TRBJ1-6, the V gene TRBV7-6; no clear D gene. V lost 1 base, J lost 7 bases, and 17 bases lay in between. There are 17 residues in the CDR3. Germline V gene sequence: CDR1 SGHVS, CDR2 FNYEAQ. This CDR3 is CASSLGSVGARNSPLHF. CDR3 sequence (DNA): TGTGCCAGCAGCTTAGGCTCTGTCGGTGCACGAAATTCACCCCTCCACTTT. The full variable domain, with the rest looked up from reference TRBV7-6 and TRBJ1-6, is GAGVSQSPRYKVTKRGQDVALRCDPISGHVSLYWYRQALGQGPEFLTYFNYEAQQDKSGLPNDRFSAERPEGSISTLTIQRTEQRDSAMYRCASSLGSVGARNSPLHFGNGTRLTVT.

The chain carries TRBV24-1 and TRBJ1-2; no clear D. Germline-derived CDR1 and CDR2 are KGHDR and SFDVKD. The CDR3 runs 12 residues. V dropped 6 bases and J dropped 1 base, with 5 bases sitting between them. The CDR3 DNA sequence: TGTGCCACCAGTCAGATTAACTATGGCTACACCTTC. This translates into CATSQINYGYTF.

The rearrangement joins TRBV3-1 (or the pseudogene TRBV3-2) to TRBJ1-4; 9 bases match TRBD1. Trimming cost V 4 bases and J 14 bases; bases outside gene matches: 2. Germline V gene lookup returns CDR1 LGHDT and CDR2 YNNKEL (reference sequence). This CDR3 comprises 11 residues. DNA of the CDR3: TGTGCCAGCAGCCGCGACAGGGGGCTGTTTTTT. Its translation: CASSRDRGLFF.

This clone occurred once. The V call is TRBV5-4, the J call TRBJ2-6; maybe TRBD2 (6 bases). The germline CDR1 and CDR2 sequences are SGHNT and YYREEE (reference sequence). Trimming cost V 4 bases and J 0 bases, with 14 bases left between them. The CDR3 consists of 17 residues. This CDR3 reads CASSLGWRGSGANVLTF. CDR3 in DNA: TGTGCCAGCAGCCTCGGGTGGCGGGGCTCTGGGGCCAACGTCCTGACTTTC.

The chain combines TRBV13 with TRBJ2-7, with D perhaps TRBD1 (6 bases). There are 12 residues in the CDR3. CDR1 and CDR2 from the germline V gene are PRHDT and FYEKMQ (reference sequence). The ends were cut back, 8 bases at V and 4 bases at J, with 12 bases in the middle. The CDR3 is CASGQSLYEQYF. Here the CDR3 DNA reads TGTGCCAGCGGACAGTCATTATACGAGCAGTACTTC. The full variable domain, its missing parts supplied by reference TRBV13 and TRBJ2-7, is AAGVIQSPRHLIKEKRETATLKCYPIPRHDTVYWYQQGPGQDPQFLISFYEKMQSDKGSIPDRFSAQQFSDYHSELNMSSLELGDSALYFCASGQSLYEQYFGPGTRLTVT.

The chain couples TRBV27 to TRBJ1-5; D not certain. Germline V gene lookup returns CDR1 MNHEY and CDR2 SMNVEV (reference sequence). The CDR3 spans 13 residues. Between the trimmed V and J ends, which lost 3 bases and 4 bases, there was a span of 7 bases. The CDR3: CASSFSPNQPQHF. The CDR3 DNA reads TGTGCCAGCAGTTTTTCCCCGAATCAGCCCCAGCATTTT.